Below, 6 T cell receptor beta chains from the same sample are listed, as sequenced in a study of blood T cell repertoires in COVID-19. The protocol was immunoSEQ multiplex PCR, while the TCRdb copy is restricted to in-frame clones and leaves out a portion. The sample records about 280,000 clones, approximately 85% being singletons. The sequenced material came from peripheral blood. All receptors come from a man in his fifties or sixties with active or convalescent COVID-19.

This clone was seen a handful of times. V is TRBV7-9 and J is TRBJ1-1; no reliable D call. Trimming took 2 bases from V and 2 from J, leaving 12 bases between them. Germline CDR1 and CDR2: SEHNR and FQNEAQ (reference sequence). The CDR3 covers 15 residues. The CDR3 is CASSLHISGNTEAFF. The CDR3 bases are TGTGCCAGCAGCTTACACATAAGTGGTAACACTGAAGCTTTCTTT. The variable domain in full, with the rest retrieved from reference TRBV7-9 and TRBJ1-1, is DTGVSQNPRHKITKRGQNVTFRCDPISEHNRLYWYRQTLGQGPEFLTYFQNEAQLEKSRLLSDRFSAERPKGSFSTLEIQRTEQGDSAMYLCASSLHISGNTEAFFGQGTRLTVV.

This CDR3 is CASAIAGLANTQYF. The CDR3 coding sequence is TGTGCCAGCGCTATTGCGGGACTAGCTAACACGCAGTATTTT. The chain recombines TRBV3-1 (or the pseudogene TRBV3-2) with TRBJ2-3; 9 nucleotides line up with TRBD2. V lost 8 bases and J lost 9; bases outside the gene matches: 12. In germline, CDR1 is LGHDT, CDR2 YNNKEL (reference sequence). The CDR3 spans 14 residues.

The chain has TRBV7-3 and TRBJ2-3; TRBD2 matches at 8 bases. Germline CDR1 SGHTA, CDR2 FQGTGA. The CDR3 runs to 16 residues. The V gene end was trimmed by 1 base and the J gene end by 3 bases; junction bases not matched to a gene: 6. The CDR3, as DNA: TGTGCCAGCAGCTTAAATCCGGGAGGGCAGACAGATACGCAGTATTTT. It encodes CASSLNPGGQTDTQYF.

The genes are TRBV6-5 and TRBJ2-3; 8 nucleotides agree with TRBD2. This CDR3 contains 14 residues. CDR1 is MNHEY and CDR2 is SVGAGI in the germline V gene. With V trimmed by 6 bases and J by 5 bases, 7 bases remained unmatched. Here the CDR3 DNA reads TGTGCCAGCAGAAAAACGGGAGGGCAAGATACGCAGTATTTT. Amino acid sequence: CASRKTGGQDTQYF.

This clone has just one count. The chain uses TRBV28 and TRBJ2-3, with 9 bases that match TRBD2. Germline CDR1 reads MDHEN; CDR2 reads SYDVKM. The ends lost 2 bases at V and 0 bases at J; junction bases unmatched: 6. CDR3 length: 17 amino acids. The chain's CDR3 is CASSLAGGPRSTDTQYF. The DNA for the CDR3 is TGTGCCAGCAGTTTAGCGGGAGGGCCGCGTAGCACAGATACGCAGTATTTT.

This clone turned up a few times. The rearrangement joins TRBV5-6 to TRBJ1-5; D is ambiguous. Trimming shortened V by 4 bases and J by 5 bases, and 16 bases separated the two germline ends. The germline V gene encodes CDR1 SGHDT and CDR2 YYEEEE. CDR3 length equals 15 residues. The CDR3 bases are TGTGCCAGCAGCCATCGGGGAAGCCCTCATCAGCCCCAGCATTTT. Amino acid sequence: CASSHRGSPHQPQHF.